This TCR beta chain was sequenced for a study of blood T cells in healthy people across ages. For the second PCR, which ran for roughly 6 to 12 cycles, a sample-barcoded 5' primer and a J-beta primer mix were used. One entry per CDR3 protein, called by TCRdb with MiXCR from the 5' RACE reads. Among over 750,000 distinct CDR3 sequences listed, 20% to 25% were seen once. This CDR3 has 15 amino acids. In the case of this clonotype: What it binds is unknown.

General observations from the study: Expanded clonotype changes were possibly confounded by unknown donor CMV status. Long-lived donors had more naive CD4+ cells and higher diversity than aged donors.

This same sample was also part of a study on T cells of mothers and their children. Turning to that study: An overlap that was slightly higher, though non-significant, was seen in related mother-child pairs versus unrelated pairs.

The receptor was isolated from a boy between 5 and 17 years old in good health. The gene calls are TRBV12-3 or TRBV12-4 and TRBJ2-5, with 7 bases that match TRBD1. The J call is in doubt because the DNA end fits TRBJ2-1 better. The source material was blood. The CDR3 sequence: CASKPTGNSYNEQFF. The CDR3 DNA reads TGTGCCAGCAAGCCGACAGGGAACTCCTACAATGAGCAGTTCTTC.